The clone carrying this T cell receptor (beta chain) was seen a handful of times. The sample belongs to a study of tumor-infiltrating lymphocytes in primary liver carcinoma. Investigators took RNA and DNA out together from 20-30 mg of unsorted bulk tissue. A constant-region primer primed TCR beta cDNA synthesis from 400 to 600 ng of total RNA. Researchers made the TCR beta libraries by running three nested multiplex PCR rounds with slightly modified ARM-PCR. TRBV1-TRBV30 forward primers and a C-beta reverse primer were used in the first two PCR rounds, which each ran for ten to eleven cycles. MiXCR was run by TCRdb on the multiplex PCR reads, yielding one entry per CDR3 protein. The sample records 40,000 to 45,000 distinct CDR3 sequences, over 70% being singletons. This CDR3 has 15 residues. Looked up from germline, CDR1 is SGHNT and CDR2 is YYREEE (reference sequence). V shed 7 bases and J shed 0 bases, with 17 bases lying between them.

The clonotype originates from a man aged 40-50 years with primary liver carcinoma and hepatitis B virus infection. This chain uses TRBV5-4 with TRBJ2-7; D unresolved. Sequencing used liver tumor tissue from sampling region 2. Subset defined: tumor region T2, inferior pole. This CDR3 is CASGSKDGFSYEQYF. CDR3 bases: TGTGCCAGCGGTTCCAAAGACGGATTCTCCTACGAGCAGTACTTC. The variable domain in full, with the rest retrieved from reference TRBV5-4 and TRBJ2-7, is ETGVTQSPTHLIKTRGQQVTLRCSSQSGHNTVSWYQQALGQGPQFIFQYYREEENGRGNFPPRFSGLQFPNYSSELNVNALELDDSALYLCASGSKDGFSYEQYFGPGTRLTVT.